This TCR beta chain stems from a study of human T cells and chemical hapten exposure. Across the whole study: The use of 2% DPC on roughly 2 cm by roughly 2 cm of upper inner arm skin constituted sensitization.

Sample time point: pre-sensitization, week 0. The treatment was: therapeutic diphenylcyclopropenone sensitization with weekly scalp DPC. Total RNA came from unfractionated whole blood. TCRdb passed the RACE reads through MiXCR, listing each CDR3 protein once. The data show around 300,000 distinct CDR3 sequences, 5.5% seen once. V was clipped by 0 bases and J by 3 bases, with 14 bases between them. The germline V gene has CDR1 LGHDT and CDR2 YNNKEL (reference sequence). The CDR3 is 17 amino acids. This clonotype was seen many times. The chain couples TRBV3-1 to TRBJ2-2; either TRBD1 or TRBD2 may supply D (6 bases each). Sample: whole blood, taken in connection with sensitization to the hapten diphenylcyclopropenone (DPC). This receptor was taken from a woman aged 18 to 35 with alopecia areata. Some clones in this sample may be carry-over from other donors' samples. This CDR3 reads CASSQELPGAYTGELFF. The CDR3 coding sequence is TGTGCCAGCAGCCAAGAACTTCCGGGGGCCTACACCGGGGAGCTGTTTTTT.